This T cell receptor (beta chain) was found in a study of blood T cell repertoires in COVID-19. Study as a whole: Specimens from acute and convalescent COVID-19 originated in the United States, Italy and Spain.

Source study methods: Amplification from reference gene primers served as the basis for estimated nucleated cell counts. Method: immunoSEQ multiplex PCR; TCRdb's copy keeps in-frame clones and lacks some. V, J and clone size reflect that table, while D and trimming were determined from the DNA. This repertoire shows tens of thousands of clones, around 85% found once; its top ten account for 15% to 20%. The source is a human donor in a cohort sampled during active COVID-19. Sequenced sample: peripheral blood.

The CDR3 sequence: CASGRTETYEQYF. The CDR3, as DNA: TGTGCCAGTGGCCGGACAGAGACCTACGAGCAGTACTTC. This rearrangement joins TRBV7-9 to TRBJ2-7; possibly TRBD1 for D (6 bases). Deletions cut 9 bases from V and 2 bases from J, with 14 bases between. This CDR3 region has 13 residues. The germline V gene has CDR1 SEHNR and CDR2 FQNEAQ (reference sequence). Looking up the rest from reference TRBV7-9 and TRBJ2-7 gives the full variable domain: DTGVSQNPRHKITKRGQNVTFRCDPISEHNRLYWYRQTLGQGPEFLTYFQNEAQLEKSRLLSDRFSAERPKGSFSTLEIQRTEQGDSAMYLCASGRTETYEQYFGPGTRLTVT.